This T cell receptor delta chain was sequenced for a study of gamma-delta T cells after stem cell transplantation. In germline, CDR1 is GEAIGNYY, CDR2 EKD. V was clipped by 0 bases and J by 0 bases; unmatched bases: 11. This CDR3 has 18 residues. TCRdb re-analyzed the RT-PCR reads via CATT. The table has about 2,800 delta-chain clones, approximately 4% seen once. The clonotype comes from a human donor. It is not recorded whose cells these are; they may come from a transplant donor. Sequences were obtained from gamma-delta T cells. The chain recombines TRDV2 with TRDJ1, with 8 bases that match TRDD3. This CDR3 is CACDTLPTGGPYTDKLIF. For the CDR3, the DNA is TGTGCCTGTGACACCCTGCCTACTGGGGGCCCGTACACCGATAAACTCATCTTT.